This TCR beta chain was documented in a study of cytomegalovirus exposure and HLA in healthy donors. For the study at large: As released early, the data held about 85 million unique TCRs from HLA-typed donors. Study outcomes and limitations: Further analysis, carried out later, found HLA-associated TCR beta chains more clonally expanded than equally common other chains.

A remark on this clone: The antigen remains unidentified.

PCR involved 60 Vbeta and 13 Jbeta primers. The repertoire was sequenced with immunoSEQ multiplex PCR; TCRdb's copy has only in-frame clones and lacks some. This sample has 80,000 to 100,000 clones; around 68% occur once, and the top ten carry around 2.3%. Input material: PBMCs. The sequence was collected from a man in his fifties in good health and CMV-seronegative.

Here the CDR3 DNA reads TGCGCCAGCAGCCCACAGGGGCTTGCAGGCGAGCAGTACTTC. It translates to CASSPQGLAGEQYF. The chain employs TRBV4-1 and TRBJ2-7; 7 bases fit TRBD1. This CDR3 has 14 residues. From germline, CDR1 is MGHRA and CDR2 YSYEKL. V lost 4 bases and J lost 6; bases outside the gene matches: 9.